Presented here are 4 T cell receptor beta chains from one specimen sequenced in a study of T cells in Graves' hyperthyroidism and ophthalmopathy. It was RNA transcripts that yielded the amplified TCR beta CDR3 regions. Initially, a first-round RT-PCR of the TCR CDR3 employed the HTBI primer set. TCRdb reanalysed the multiplex PCR reads using MiXCR and keeps one entry per CDR3 protein. The sample has almost 500,000 distinct CDR3 sequences, approximately 23% seen once; the top ten hold around 54%. Sequences were obtained from blood. These receptors all stem from a woman in her 70s with Graves' ophthalmopathy.

This clonotype was seen a few times. V is TRBV10-3 and J is TRBJ2-6; D gene ambiguous. V shed 3 bases and J shed 4 bases, with 13 bases lying between them. The CDR3 loop spans 16 amino acids. Germline V CDR1 and CDR2: ENHRY, SYGVKD. This CDR3 reads CAISESGRPGANVLTF. CDR3 DNA sequence: TGTGCCATCAGTGAATCTGGCAGGCCCGGGGCCAACGTCCTGACTTTC.

This sequence joins TRBV20-1 and TRBJ1-1; D ambiguous. V lost 0 bases, J lost 8 bases, and 13 bases lay in between. The CDR3 is made up of 13 amino acids. Germline CDR1 and CDR2: DFQATT and SNEGSKA (reference sequence). CDR3: CSARDIVSGEAFF. The CDR3 DNA follows: TGCAGTGCTAGAGATATCGTATCGGGGGAAGCTTTCTTT.

The V gene is TRBV25-1, the J gene TRBJ2-1; either TRBD1 or TRBD2 may supply D (5 bases each). The germline gives CDR1 MGHDK, CDR2 SYGVNS. Trimming left V 4 bases short and J 4 bases short, with 8 bases between. This CDR3 is built from 13 residues. CDR3 sequence (DNA): TGTGCCAGCAGTGGGGACGGGTACAATGAGCAGTTCTTC. It specifies CASSGDGYNEQFF.

This clonotype appeared many times. The chain combines TRBV6-1 with TRBJ1-1; TRBD1 is a possible D gene (6 bases). Germline CDR1 reads MNHNS; CDR2 reads SASEGT. Trimming took off 6 bases at V and 4 bases at J, with 15 bases between the two ends. The CDR3 is 14 residues long. The CDR3: CASRLPGGGTEAFF. As DNA, the CDR3 is TGTGCCAGCAGACTCCCCGGAGGGGGCACTGAAGCTTTCTTT.